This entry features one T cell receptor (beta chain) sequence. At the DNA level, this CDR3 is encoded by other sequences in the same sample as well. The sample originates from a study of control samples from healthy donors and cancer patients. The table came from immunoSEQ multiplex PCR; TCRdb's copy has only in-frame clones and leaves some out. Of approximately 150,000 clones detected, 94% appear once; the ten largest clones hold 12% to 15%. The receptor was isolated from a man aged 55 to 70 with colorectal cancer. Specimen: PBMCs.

CDR3 in DNA: TGTGCCAGCAGTGAAACCGGGGAGCTGTTTTTT. This codes for CASSETGELFF. V gene TRBV6-1 combines with J gene TRBJ2-2; D remains unclear. Trimming cost V 2 bases and J 5 bases, with 0 bases left between them. Per the germline V gene, CDR1 is MNHNS and CDR2 is SASEGT. The CDR3 is 11 amino acids.